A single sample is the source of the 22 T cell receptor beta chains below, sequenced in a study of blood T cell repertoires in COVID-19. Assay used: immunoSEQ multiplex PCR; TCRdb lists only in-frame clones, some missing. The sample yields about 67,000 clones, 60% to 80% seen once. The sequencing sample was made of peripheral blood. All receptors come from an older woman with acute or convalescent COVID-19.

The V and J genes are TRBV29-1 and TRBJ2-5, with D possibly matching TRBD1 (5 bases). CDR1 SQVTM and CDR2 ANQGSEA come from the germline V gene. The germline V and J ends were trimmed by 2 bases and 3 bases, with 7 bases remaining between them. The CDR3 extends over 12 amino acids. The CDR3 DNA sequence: TGCAGCGTTGAAACAGGAAAAGAGACCCAGTACTTC. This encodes CSVETGKETQYF.

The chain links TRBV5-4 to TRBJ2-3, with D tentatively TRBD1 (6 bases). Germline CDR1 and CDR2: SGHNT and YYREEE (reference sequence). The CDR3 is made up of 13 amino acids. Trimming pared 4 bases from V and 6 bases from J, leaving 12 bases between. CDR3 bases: TGTGCCAGCAGCCCCAAAACAGGGGATACGCAGTATTTT. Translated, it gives CASSPKTGDTQYF.

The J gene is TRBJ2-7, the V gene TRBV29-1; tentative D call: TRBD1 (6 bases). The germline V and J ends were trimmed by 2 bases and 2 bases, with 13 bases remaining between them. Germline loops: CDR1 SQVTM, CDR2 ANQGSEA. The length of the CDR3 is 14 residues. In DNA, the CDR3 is TGCAGCGTTGAAAAGCCAGGGGCCCCCTACGAGCAGTACTTC. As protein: CSVEKPGAPYEQYF.

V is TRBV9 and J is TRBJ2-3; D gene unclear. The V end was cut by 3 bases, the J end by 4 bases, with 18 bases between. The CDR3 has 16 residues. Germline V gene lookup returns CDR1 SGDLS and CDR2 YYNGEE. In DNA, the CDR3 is TGTGCCAGCAGCGGTATGGGTTCGGGTTACTCAGATACGCAGTATTTT. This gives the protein CASSGMGSGYSDTQYF.

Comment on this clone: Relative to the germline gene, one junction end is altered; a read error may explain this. For the CDR3, the DNA is TGTGCTAGCAGCTTAAGACAGGGGGTCTATGAGCAGTTCTTC. Residues: CASSLRQGVYEQFF. The chain recombines TRBV7-7 with TRBJ2-1; 9 bases are shared with TRBD1. CDR1 SSHAT and CDR2 FNYEAQ come from the germline V gene (reference sequence). CDR3 length: 14 residues.

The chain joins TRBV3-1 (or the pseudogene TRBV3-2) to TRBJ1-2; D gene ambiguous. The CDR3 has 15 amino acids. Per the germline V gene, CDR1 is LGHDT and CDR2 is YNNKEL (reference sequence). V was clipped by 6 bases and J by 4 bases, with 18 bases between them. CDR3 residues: CASRPLDRLGYGYTF. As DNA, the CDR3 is TGTGCCAGCAGGCCGCTTGACCGACTCGGCTATGGCTACACCTTC.

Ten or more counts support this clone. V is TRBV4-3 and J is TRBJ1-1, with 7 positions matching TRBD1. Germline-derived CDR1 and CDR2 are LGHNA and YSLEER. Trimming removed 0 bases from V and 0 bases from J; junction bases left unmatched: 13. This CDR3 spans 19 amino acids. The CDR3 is CASSQEANRGPTMNTEAFF. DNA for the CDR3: TGCGCCAGCAGCCAAGAGGCCAACAGGGGCCCGACGATGAACACTGAAGCTTTCTTT.

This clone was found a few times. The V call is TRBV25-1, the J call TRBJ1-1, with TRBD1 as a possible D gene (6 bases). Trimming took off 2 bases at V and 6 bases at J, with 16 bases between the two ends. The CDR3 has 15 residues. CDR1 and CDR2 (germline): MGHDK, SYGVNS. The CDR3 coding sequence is TGTGCCAGCAGTGAAAGGGCGAACCACAGGGCTGAAGCTTTCTTT. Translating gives CASSERANHRAEAFF.

DNA for the CDR3: TGTGCCACCAGCAGAGTGGGACAGGGAGAGACCCAGTACTTC. This translates into CATSRVGQGETQYF. The chain carries TRBV15 and TRBJ2-5, with TRBD1 identical over 9 bases. The CDR3 extends over 14 amino acids. Unmatched junction bases numbered 1, after V lost 1 base and J lost 4 bases. From germline, CDR1 is LNHNV and CDR2 YYDKDF (reference sequence).

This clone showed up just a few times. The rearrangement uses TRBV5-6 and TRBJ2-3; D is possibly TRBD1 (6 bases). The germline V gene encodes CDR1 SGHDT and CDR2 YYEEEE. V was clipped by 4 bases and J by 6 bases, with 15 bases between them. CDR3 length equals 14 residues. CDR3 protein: CASSPMTGSDTQYF. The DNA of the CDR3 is TGTGCCAGCAGCCCCATGACAGGCTCCGATACGCAGTATTTT.

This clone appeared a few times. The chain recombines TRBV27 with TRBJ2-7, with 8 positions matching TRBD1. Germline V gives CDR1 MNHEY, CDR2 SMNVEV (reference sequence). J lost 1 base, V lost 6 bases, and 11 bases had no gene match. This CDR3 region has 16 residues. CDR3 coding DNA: TGTGCCAGCAGCCTTAACTCGGGACAGGTATCCTACGAGCAGTACTTC. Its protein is CASSLNSGQVSYEQYF.

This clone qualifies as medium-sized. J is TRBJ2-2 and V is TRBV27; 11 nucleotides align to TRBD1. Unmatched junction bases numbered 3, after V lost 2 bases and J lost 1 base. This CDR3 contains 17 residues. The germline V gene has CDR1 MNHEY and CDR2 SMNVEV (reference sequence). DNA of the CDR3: TGTGCCAGCAGTTTAGGGACAGGGGGACAGAACACCGGGGAGCTGTTTTTT. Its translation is CASSLGTGGQNTGELFF.

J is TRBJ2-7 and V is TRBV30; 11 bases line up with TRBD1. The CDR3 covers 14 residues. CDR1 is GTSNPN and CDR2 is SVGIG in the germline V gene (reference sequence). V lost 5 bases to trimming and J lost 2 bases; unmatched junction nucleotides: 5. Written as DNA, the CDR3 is TGTGCCTGGGTTCCGGGACAGGGGGCCTACGAGCAGTACTTC. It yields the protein CAWVPGQGAYEQYF.

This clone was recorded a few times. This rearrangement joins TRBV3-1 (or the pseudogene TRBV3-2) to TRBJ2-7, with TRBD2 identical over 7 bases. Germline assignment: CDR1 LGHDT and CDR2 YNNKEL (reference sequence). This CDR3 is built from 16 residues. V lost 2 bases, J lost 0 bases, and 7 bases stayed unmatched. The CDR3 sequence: CASSQRRGLISYEQYF. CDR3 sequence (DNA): TGTGCCAGCAGCCAAAGGCGGGGACTAATCTCCTACGAGCAGTACTTC.

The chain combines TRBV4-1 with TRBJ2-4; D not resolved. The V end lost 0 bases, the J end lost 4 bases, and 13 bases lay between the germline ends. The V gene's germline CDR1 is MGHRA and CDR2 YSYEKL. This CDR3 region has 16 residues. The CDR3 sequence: CASSQDKPFLKNIQYF. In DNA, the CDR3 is TGCGCCAGCAGCCAAGATAAGCCGTTTCTTAAAAACATTCAGTACTTC.

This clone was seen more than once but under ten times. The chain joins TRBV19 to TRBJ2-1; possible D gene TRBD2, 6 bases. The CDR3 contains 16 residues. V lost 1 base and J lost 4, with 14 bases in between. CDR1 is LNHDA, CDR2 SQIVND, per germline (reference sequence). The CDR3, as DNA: TGTGCCAGTAGTATAGGGAGGGCGCCGCCTTACAATGAGCAGTTCTTC. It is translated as CASSIGRAPPYNEQFF. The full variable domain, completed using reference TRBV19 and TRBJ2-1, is DGGITQSPKYLFRKEGQNVTLSCEQNLNHDAMYWYRQDPGQGLRLIYYSQIVNDFQKGDIAEGYSVSREKKESFPLTVTSAQKNPTAFYLCASSIGRAPPYNEQFFGPGTRLTVL.

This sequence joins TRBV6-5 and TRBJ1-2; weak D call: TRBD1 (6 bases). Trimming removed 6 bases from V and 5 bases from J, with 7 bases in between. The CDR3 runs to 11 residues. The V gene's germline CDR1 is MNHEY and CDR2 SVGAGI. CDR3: CASRTGYGYTF. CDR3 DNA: TGTGCCAGCAGAACAGGGTATGGCTACACCTTC.

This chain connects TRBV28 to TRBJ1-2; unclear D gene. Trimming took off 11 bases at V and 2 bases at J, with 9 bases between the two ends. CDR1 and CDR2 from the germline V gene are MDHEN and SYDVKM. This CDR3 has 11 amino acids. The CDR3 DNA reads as TGTGCCTGCTCAGGAAACTATGGCTACACCTTC. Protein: CACSGNYGYTF.

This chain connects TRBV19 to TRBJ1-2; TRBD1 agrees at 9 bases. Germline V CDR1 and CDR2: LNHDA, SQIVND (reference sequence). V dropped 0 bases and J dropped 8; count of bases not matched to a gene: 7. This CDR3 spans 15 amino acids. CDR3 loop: CASSIEGTGYMGYTF. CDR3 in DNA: TGTGCCAGTAGTATAGAGGGGACAGGGTATATGGGCTACACCTTC.

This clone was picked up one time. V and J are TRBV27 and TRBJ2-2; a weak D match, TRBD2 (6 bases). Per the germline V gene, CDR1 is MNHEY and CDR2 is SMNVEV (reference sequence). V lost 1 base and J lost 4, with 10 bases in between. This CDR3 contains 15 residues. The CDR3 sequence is CASSLLSGSTGELFF. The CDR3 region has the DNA TGTGCCAGCAGTTTATTGTCCGGGAGCACCGGGGAGCTGTTTTTT.

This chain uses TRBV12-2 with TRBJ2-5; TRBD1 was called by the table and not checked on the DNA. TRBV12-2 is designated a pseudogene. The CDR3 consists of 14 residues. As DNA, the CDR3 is TGTGCAACCCCCTCCAGGCAGGGGGGAGAGACCCAGTACTTC. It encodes CATPSRQGGETQYF.

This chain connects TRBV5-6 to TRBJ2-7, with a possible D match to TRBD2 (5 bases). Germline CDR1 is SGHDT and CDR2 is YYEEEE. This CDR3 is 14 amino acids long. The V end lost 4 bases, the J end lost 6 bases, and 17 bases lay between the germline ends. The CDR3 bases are TGTGCCAGCAGCGGGCACCCTAGCCGGGGCGAGCAGTACTTC. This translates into CASSGHPSRGEQYF.